Below, 10 T cell receptor beta chains from the same sample are listed, as sequenced in a study of shared clonotypes between healthy human individuals. Some clones are missing from TCRdb's copy, which holds only in-frame ones; the method was immunoSEQ multiplex PCR. The table records 2 million to 2.5 million clones, roughly 90% of them present only once. Sequencing was performed on naive CD4+ T cells from PBMCs. Subset reported: CD45RA+ positively selected. The origin of the receptors is a young man in good health. Some clones in this sample may be carry-over from other donors' samples.

As regards this clone: This sample also contains other DNA sequences that code for the same CDR3. V gene TRBV2 combines with J gene TRBJ1-2, with D perhaps matching TRBD1 (6 bases). Germline assignment: CDR1 SNHLY and CDR2 FYNNEI. The CDR3 consists of 12 residues. With 3 bases removed from V and 4 bases from J, the gap between germline ends came to 6 bases. CDR3 sequence reads: CASSEDSYGYTF. Written as DNA, the CDR3 is TGTGCCAGCAGTGAGGACAGCTATGGCTACACCTTC. The whole variable domain, remainder taken from reference TRBV2 and TRBJ1-2, is EPEVTQTPSHQVTQMGQEVILRCVPISNHLYFYWYRQILGQKVEFLVSFYNNEISEKSEIFDDQFSVERPDGSNFTLKIRSTKLEDSAMYFCASSEDSYGYTFGSGTRLTVV.

The chain combines TRBV6-6 with TRBJ2-1, with D perhaps matching TRBD1 (7 bases). V lost 9 bases and J lost 1, with 10 bases in between. Germline V gene data show CDR1 as MNHNY and CDR2 as SVGAGI (reference sequence). This CDR3 contains 13 residues. CDR3 DNA sequence: TGTGCCAGTCAGGGGGGATCCTACAATGAGCAGTTCTTC. This sequence encodes CASQGGSYNEQFF.

On this clone itself: Other DNA sequences in the sample encode the same CDR3. The V and J genes are TRBV9 and TRBJ2-6; D remains unclear. This CDR3 is 15 amino acids long. The ends were cut back, 2 bases at V and 1 base at J, with 7 bases in the middle. Germline CDR1 and CDR2: SGDLS and YYNGEE. CDR3 sequence: CASSVLGSGANVLTF. The CDR3 coding sequence is TGTGCCAGCAGCGTCTTAGGGTCTGGGGCCAACGTCCTGACTTTC.

The chain joins TRBV6-1 to TRBJ1-2, with unresolved D. Per germline, CDR1 MNHNS and CDR2 SASEGT. This CDR3 is 13 amino acids long. V dropped 4 bases and J dropped 5 bases, with 11 bases sitting between them. CDR3 bases: TGTGCCAGCAGTGCGGCAGTTCGATATGGCTACACCTTC. It yields the protein CASSAAVRYGYTF.

The rearrangement uses TRBV9 and TRBJ2-1; D is perhaps TRBD2 (5 bases). Germline V gene data show CDR1 as SGDLS and CDR2 as YYNGEE. CDR3 length equals 15 residues. Trimming took 3 bases from V and 0 from J, leaving 10 bases between them. The CDR3 nucleotides are TGTGCCAGCAGCGACGTAGGGAGCTCCTACAATGAGCAGTTCTTC. Its protein product is CASSDVGSSYNEQFF.

For the CDR3, the DNA is TGCGCCAGCAGCCAAGTGGCGACTGGCAACTATGGCTACACCTTC. It codes for CASSQVATGNYGYTF. The chain employs TRBV4-3 and TRBJ1-2; D is ambiguous. The CDR3 has 15 residues. V shed 1 base and J shed 2 bases, with 11 bases lying between them. Germline V CDR1 and CDR2: LGHNA, YSLEER.

The chain uses TRBV28 and TRBJ1-3; maybe TRBD1 (6 bases). V was trimmed by 3 bases and J by 4 bases, leaving 13 bases between them. Looked up from germline, CDR1 is MDHEN and CDR2 is SYDVKM. The CDR3 has 15 residues. Here the CDR3 DNA reads TGTGCCAGCAGTTTTTGGGGGGCGCAGGGAAACACCATATATTTT. Protein: CASSFWGAQGNTIYF.

The chain is built from TRBV10-3 and TRBJ1-2, with D unclear. Germline V CDR1 and CDR2: ENHRY, SYGVKD. This CDR3 region has 13 residues. V was cut by 6 bases and J by 5 bases, with 13 bases left in between. CDR3 amino acids: CAISGQTTYGYTF. CDR3 nucleotide sequence: TGTGCCATCAGCGGTCAGACTACTTATGGCTACACCTTC.

J is TRBJ1-2 and V is TRBV11-2; D gene uncertain. CDR1 is SGHAT, CDR2 FQNNGV, per germline. V was cut by 2 bases and J by 1 base, with 5 bases left in between. The CDR3 has 13 amino acids. This chain's CDR3 is CASSLSGNYGYTF. The CDR3 DNA is TGTGCCAGCAGCTTATCTGGTAACTATGGCTACACCTTC. Full variable domain (remainder filled in from reference TRBV11-2 and TRBJ1-2): EAGVAQSPRYKIIEKRQSVAFWCNPISGHATLYWYQQILGQGPKLLIQFQNNGVVDDSQLPKDRFSAERLKGVDSTLKIQPAKLEDSAVYLCASSLSGNYGYTFGSGTRLTVV.

The table lists this clone with a few counts. The chain uses TRBV6-5 and TRBJ1-1; D unresolved. This CDR3 region has 14 residues. The germline V gene encodes CDR1 MNHEY and CDR2 SVGAGI. Trimming left V 7 bases short and J 1 base short, with 13 bases between. The CDR3 DNA is TGTGCCAGCATTAAGTTTAGGGCGAACACTGAAGCTTTCTTT. Protein: CASIKFRANTEAFF.